These 8 T cell receptor beta chains originate from one sample sequenced in a study of T cells in Graves' hyperthyroidism and ophthalmopathy (dated by TCRdb to about 2019). Libraries came from multiplex PCR. Sequencing took place on an Illumina HiSeq 2000. The TCR beta CDR3 regions were amplified from the RNA transcripts. A first-round RT-PCR of the TCR CDR3 used the HTBI primer set with the Qiagen OneStep RT-PCR kit. TCRdb passed the public sequencing reads through fastp at Q25 and MiXCR, retaining productive beta sequences. CDR3 protein sequences are deduplicated, and each keeps its most common genes and DNA. The sample data list 550,000 to 700,000 distinct CDR3 sequences, and approximately 44% of these were observed just once. The top ten clonotypes cover 15% to 20% of the sample. Material: peripheral blood or thyroid tissue (not recorded which). The receptors derive from an adult woman with Graves' disease, either hyperthyroidism or ophthalmopathy (not recorded which).

This clonotype was recorded many times. The chain employs TRBV7-9 and TRBJ2-7; D not certain. Germline CDR1 is SEHNR and CDR2 is FQNEAQ (reference sequence). V shed 5 bases and J shed 2 bases, with 22 bases lying between them. The CDR3 length is 17 residues. The CDR3, as DNA: TGTGCCAGCAGCAATAAATACAGTGGGTCGCTTCCCTACGAGCAGTACTTC. Protein sequence: CASSNKYSGSLPYEQYF.

J is TRBJ1-3 and V is TRBV13, with D possibly being TRBD1 (5 bases). The CDR3 sequence is 12 residues long. Trimming shortened V by 6 bases and J by 9 bases, and 12 bases separated the two germline ends. Germline V gives CDR1 PRHDT, CDR2 FYEKMQ (reference sequence). CDR3 sequence (DNA): TGTGCCAGCAGTCGTTGGGGGGGCACCATATATTTT. As protein: CASSRWGGTIYF.

Many counts were recorded for this clonotype. J is TRBJ1-5 and V is TRBV20-1, with 7 bases fitting TRBD1. The V and J ends lost 8 bases and 2 bases, in that order; junction bases with no gene match: 9. CDR3 length: 14 residues. The germline gives CDR1 DFQATT, CDR2 SNEGSKA (reference sequence). The CDR3 sequence: CSTMGQLRNQPQHF. Here the CDR3 DNA reads TGCAGTACTATGGGACAGCTACGCAATCAGCCCCAGCATTTT.

The sample holds many counts of this clonotype. The V call is TRBV5-1, the J call TRBJ2-6, with 7 bases matching TRBD1. Germline trimming cut 3 bases from V and 2 bases from J; bases unmatched to any gene: 2. The CDR3 has 15 amino acids. Germline V lookup: CDR1 SGHRS, CDR2 YFSETQ. CDR3 region: CASSSDRAGANVLTF. The CDR3 DNA follows: TGCGCCAGCAGCTCAGACAGGGCTGGGGCCAACGTCCTGACTTTC. Filled out from reference TRBV5-1 and TRBJ2-6, the complete variable domain reads KAGVTQTPRYLIKTRGQQVTLSCSPISGHRSVSWYQQTPGQGLQFLFEYFSETQRNKGNFPGRFSGRQFSNSRSEMNVSTLELGDSALYLCASSSDRAGANVLTFGAGSRLTVL.

The rearrangement joins TRBV7-9 to TRBJ1-2, with 7 positions matching TRBD1. The CDR3 contains 14 residues. Trimming removed 4 bases from V and 5 bases from J; junction bases left unmatched: 7. CDR1 SEHNR and CDR2 FQNEAQ come from the germline V gene (reference sequence). The CDR3 DNA sequence: TGTGCCAGCAGCTCTAGAGCAGGGGGTTATGGCTACACCTTC. This sequence encodes CASSSRAGGYGYTF.

DNA for the CDR3: TGCAGCGTTGTAGGGCCTGCCCCCCTTGGCTACACCTTC. Amino acids: CSVVGPAPLGYTF. The J gene is TRBJ1-2, the V gene TRBV29-1, with D unclear. This CDR3 is 13 amino acids long. Trimming removed 4 bases at V and 7 bases at J, with 16 bases between. Germline V CDR1 and CDR2: SQVTM, ANQGSEA.

In this sample, this clonotype turned up a few times. The chain combines TRBV7-2 with TRBJ2-7, with 8 bases that match TRBD2. V shed 5 bases and J 6 bases; nucleotides not matched to a gene: 6. This CDR3 region has 13 residues. Germline V gene sequence: CDR1 SGHTA, CDR2 FQGNSA. The CDR3 protein is CASSQERESEQYF. The CDR3 DNA follows: TGTGCCAGCAGCCAAGAGCGGGAGTCCGAGCAGTACTTC.

This clonotype was seen ten or more times. V is TRBV7-2 and J is TRBJ2-2; 7 nucleotides match TRBD1. The junction had 14 bases not matched to a gene; V was cut back by 8 bases and J by 5 bases. The CDR3 has 16 amino acids. CDR1 SGHTA and CDR2 FQGNSA come from the germline V gene. The CDR3 is CASAYRQGSWTGELFF. Here the CDR3 DNA reads TGTGCCAGCGCCTATAGACAGGGATCGTGGACCGGGGAGCTGTTTTTT.